Only one count was recorded for the clone carrying this T cell receptor (beta chain). This entry belongs to a study of technical replicates of blood from a handful of donors. Trimming took off 0 bases at V and 5 bases at J, with 8 bases between the two ends. CDR1 is MGHRA, CDR2 YSYEKL, per germline. The CDR3 contains 13 residues. The protocol was immunoSEQ multiplex PCR, while the TCRdb copy is restricted to in-frame clones and leaves out a portion. In the table there are 64,000 or so clones, around 97% of which are singletons. Specimen: T cells isolated from PBMCs. The V call is TRBV4-1, the J call TRBJ2-7; D perhaps matches TRBD2 (5 bases). This clonotype was sampled from a human donor in good health. In DNA, the CDR3 is TGCGCCAGCAGCCAAGATCCCGGGGACGAGCAGTACTTC. Translated: CASSQDPGDEQYF.